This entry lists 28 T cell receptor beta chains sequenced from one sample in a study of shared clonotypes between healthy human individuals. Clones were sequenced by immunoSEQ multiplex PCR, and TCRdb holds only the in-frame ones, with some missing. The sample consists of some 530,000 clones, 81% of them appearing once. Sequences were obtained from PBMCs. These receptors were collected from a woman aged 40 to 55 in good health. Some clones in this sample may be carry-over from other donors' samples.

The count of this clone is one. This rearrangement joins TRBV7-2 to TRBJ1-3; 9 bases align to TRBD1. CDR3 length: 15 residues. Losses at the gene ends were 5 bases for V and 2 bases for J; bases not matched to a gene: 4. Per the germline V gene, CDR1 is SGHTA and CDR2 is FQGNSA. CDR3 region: CASSPRTGAGNTIYF. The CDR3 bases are TGTGCCAGCAGCCCTAGGACAGGGGCTGGAAACACCATATATTTT.

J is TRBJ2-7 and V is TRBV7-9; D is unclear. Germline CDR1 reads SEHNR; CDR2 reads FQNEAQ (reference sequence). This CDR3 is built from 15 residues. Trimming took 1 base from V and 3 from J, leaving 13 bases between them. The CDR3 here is CASSLDWARDYEQYF. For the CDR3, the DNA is TGTGCCAGCAGCTTAGATTGGGCCCGAGACTACGAGCAGTACTTC.

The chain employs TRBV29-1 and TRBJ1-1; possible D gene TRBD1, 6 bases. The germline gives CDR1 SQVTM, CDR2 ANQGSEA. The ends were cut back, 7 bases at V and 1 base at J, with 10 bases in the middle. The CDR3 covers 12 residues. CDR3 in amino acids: CSGLTGNTEAFF. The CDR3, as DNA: TGCAGCGGCCTGACAGGGAACACTGAAGCTTTCTTT. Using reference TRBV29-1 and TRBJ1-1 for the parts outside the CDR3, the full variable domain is SAVISQKPSRDICQRGTSLTIQCQVDSQVTMMFWYRQQPGQSLTLIATANQGSEATYESGFVIDKFPISRPNLTFSTLTVSNMSPEDSSIYLCSGLTGNTEAFFGQGTRLTVV.

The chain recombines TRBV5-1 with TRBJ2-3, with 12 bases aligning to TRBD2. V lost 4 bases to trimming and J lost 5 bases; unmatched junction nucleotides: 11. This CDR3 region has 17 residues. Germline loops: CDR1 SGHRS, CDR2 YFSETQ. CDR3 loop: CASSPILLAGGRDTQYF. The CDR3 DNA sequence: TGCGCCAGCAGCCCGATCTTACTAGCGGGAGGTCGAGATACGCAGTATTTT.

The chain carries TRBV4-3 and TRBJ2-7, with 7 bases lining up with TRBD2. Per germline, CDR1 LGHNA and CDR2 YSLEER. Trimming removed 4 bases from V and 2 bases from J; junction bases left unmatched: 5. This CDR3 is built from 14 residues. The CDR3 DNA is TGCGCCAGCAGCCTTGGACTAGACACCTACGAGCAGTACTTC. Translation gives CASSLGLDTYEQYF.

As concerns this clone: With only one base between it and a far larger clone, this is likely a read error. This CDR3 reads CASSQGPPGTSVSYEQYF. In DNA, the CDR3 is TGTGCCAGCAGCCAAGGTCCCCCCGGGACCTCGGTCTCCTACGAGCAGTACTTC. The chain combines TRBV4-2 with TRBJ2-7; D assignment may be TRBD1 or TRBD2 (5 bases each). The V end lost 1 base, the J end lost 0 bases, and 19 bases lay between the germline ends. Germline CDR1 reads LGHNA; CDR2 reads YNFKEQ. CDR3 length equals 18 residues.

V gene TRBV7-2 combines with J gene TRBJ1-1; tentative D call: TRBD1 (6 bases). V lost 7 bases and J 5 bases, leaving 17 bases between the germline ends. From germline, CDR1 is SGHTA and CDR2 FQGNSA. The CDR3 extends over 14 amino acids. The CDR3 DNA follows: TGTGCCAGCACCGAAGCGGGGGGCTATACTGAAGCTTTCTTT. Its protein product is CASTEAGGYTEAFF.

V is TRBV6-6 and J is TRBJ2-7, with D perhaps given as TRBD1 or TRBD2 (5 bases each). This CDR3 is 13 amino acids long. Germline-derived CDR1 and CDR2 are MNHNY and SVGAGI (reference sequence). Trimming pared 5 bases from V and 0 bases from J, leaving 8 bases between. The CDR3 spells CASSRDRSYEQYF. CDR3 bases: TGTGCCAGCAGTCGGGACCGCTCCTACGAGCAGTACTTC.

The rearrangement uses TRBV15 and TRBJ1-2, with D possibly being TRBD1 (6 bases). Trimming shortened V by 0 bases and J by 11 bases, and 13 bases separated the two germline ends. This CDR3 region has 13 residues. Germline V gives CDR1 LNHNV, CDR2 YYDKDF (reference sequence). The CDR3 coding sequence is TGTGCCACCAGCAGAGATCGGGACATCACTTACACCTTC. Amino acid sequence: CATSRDRDITYTF.

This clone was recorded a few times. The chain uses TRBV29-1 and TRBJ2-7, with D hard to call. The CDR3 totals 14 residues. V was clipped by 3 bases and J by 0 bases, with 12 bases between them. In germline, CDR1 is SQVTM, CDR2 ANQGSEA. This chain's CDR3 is CSVESRDHSYEQYF. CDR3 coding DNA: TGCAGCGTTGAGAGCCGAGACCACTCCTACGAGCAGTACTTC.

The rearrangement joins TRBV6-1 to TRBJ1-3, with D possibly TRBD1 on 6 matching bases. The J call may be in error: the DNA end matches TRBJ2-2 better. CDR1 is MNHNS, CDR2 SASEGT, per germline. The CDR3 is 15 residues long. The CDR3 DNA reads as TGTGCCAGTGGGGGCAGGGACCTGAACACCGGGGAGCTGTTTTTT. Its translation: CASGGRDLNTGELFF.

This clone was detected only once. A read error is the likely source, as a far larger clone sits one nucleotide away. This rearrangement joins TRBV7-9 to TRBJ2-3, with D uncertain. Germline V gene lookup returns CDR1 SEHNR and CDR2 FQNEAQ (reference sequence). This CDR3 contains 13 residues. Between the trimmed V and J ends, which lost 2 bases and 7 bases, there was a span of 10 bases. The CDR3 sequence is CASSLWATHTQYF. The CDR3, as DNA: TGTGCCAGCAGCTTATGGGCGACTCATACGCAGTATTTT.

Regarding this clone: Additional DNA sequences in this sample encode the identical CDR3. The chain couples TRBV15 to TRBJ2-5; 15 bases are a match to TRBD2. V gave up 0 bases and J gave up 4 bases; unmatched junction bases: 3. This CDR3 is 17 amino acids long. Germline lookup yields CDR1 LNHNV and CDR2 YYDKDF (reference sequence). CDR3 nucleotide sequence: TGTGCCACCAGCAGAGATCCGGGACTAGCGGGAGGAGAGACCCAGTACTTC. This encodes CATSRDPGLAGGETQYF.

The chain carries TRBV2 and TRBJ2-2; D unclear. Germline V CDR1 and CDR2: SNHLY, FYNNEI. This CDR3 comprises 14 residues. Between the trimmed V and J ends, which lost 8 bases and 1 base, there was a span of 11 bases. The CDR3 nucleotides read TGTGCCAGCCAAACATACAAGAACACCGGGGAGCTGTTTTTT. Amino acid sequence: CASQTYKNTGELFF.

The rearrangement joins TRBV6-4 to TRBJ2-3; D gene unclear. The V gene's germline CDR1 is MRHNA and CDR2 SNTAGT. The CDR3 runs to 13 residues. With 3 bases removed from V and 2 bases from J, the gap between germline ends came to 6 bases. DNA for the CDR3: TGTGCCAGCAGTGAAGACGACACAGATACGCAGTATTTT. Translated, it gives CASSEDDTDTQYF.

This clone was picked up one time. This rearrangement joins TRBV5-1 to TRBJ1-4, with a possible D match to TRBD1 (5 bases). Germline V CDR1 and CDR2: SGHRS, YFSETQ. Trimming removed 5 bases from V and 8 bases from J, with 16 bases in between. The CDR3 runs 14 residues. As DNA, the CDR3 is TGCGCCAGCAGGCAACTGGGGGGAGGAGAAAAACTGTTTTTT. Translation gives CASRQLGGGEKLFF.

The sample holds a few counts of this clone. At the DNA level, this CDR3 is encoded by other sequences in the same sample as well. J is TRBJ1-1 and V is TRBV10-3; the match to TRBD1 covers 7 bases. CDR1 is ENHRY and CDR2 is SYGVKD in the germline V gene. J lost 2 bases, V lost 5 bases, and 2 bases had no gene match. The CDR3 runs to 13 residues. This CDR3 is CAISRQGNTEAFF. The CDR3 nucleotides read TGTGCCATCAGTAGACAGGGAAACACTGAAGCTTTCTTT.

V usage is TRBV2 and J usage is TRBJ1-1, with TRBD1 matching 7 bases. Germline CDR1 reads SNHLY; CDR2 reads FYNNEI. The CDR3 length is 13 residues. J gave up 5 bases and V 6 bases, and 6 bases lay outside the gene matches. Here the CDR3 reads CASRDRVGTEAFF. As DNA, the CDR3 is TGTGCCAGCAGAGACAGGGTCGGTACTGAAGCTTTCTTT. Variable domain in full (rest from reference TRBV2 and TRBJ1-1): EPEVTQTPSHQVTQMGQEVILRCVPISNHLYFYWYRQILGQKVEFLVSFYNNEISEKSEIFDDQFSVERPDGSNFTLKIRSTKLEDSAMYFCASRDRVGTEAFFGQGTRLTVV.

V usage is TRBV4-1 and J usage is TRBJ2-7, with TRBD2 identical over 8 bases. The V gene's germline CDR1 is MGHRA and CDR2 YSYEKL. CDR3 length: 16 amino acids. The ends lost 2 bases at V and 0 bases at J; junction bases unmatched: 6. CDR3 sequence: CASSQSLAGSSYEQYF. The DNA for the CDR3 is TGCGCCAGCAGCCAAAGCCTAGCGGGCAGCTCCTACGAGCAGTACTTC.

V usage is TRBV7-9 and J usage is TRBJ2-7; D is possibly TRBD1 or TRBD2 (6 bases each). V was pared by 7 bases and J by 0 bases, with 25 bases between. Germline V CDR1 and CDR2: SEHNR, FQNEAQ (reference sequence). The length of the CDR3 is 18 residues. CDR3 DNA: TGTGCCAGCACCCCTCGGGGGCAGGGTCCCCTAAGCTCCTACGAGCAGTACTTC. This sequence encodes CASTPRGQGPLSSYEQYF.

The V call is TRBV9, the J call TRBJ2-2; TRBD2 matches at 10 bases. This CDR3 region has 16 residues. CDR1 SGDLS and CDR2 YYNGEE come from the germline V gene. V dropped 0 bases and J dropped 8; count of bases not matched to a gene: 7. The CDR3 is CASSVELAGELGELFF. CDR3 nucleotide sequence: TGTGCCAGCAGCGTAGAGCTAGCGGGAGAATTGGGGGAGCTGTTTTTT. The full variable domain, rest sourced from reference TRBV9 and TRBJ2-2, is DSGVTQTPKHLITATGQRVTLRCSPRSGDLSVYWYQQSLDQGLQFLIQYYNGEERAKGNILERFSAQQFPDLHSELNLSSLELGDSALYFCASSVELAGELGELFFGEGSRLTVL.

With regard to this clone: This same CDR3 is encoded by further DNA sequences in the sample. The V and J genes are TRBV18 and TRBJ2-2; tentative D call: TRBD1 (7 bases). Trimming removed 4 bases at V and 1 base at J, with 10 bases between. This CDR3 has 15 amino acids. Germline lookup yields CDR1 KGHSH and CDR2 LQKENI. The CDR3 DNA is TGTGCCAGCTCACGCGGGACAGAGAACACCGGGGAGCTGTTTTTT. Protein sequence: CASSRGTENTGELFF.

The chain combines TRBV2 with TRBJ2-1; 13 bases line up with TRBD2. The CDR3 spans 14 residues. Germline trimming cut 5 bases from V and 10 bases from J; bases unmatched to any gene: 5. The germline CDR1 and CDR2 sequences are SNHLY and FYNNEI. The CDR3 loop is CASSPGLAGYEQFF. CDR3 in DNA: TGTGCCAGCAGTCCGGGACTAGCGGGATACGAGCAGTTCTTC.

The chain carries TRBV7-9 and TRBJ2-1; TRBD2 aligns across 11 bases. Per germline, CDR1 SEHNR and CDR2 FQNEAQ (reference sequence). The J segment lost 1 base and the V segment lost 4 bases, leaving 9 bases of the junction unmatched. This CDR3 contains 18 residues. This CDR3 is CASSSPGTSGNSYNEQFF. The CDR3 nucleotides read TGTGCCAGCAGCTCGCCCGGGACTAGCGGTAATTCCTACAATGAGCAGTTCTTC.

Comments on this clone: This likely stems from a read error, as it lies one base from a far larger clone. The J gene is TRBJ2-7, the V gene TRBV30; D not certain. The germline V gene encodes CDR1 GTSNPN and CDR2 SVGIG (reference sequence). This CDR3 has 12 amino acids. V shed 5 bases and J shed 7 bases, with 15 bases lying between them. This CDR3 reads CAWEVEIGEQYF. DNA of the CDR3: TGTGCCTGGGAGGTAGAAATTGGAGAGCAGTACTTC.

The CDR3 protein is CSVLRGTRSRTGELFF. In DNA, the CDR3 is TGCAGCGTTCTCCGAGGGACGCGAAGTCGGACCGGGGAGCTGTTTTTT. The rearrangement links TRBV29-1 to TRBJ2-2; the D gene could be TRBD1 or TRBD2 (5 bases each). Trimming pared 5 bases from V and 5 bases from J, leaving 21 bases between. This CDR3 has 16 residues. Germline CDR1 is SQVTM and CDR2 is ANQGSEA.

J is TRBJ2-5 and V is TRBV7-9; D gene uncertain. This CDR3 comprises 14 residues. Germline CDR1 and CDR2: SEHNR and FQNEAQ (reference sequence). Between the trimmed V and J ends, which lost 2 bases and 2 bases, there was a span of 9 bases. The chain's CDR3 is CASSLFSRQETQYF. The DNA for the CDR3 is TGTGCCAGCAGCTTATTCTCTAGACAAGAGACCCAGTACTTC.

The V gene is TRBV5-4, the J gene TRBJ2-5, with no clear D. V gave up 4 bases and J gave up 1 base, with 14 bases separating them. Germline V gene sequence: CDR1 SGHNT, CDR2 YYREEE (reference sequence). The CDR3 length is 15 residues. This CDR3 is CASSLTNLGQETQYF. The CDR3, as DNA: TGTGCCAGCAGCCTCACTAACCTCGGCCAAGAGACCCAGTACTTC.